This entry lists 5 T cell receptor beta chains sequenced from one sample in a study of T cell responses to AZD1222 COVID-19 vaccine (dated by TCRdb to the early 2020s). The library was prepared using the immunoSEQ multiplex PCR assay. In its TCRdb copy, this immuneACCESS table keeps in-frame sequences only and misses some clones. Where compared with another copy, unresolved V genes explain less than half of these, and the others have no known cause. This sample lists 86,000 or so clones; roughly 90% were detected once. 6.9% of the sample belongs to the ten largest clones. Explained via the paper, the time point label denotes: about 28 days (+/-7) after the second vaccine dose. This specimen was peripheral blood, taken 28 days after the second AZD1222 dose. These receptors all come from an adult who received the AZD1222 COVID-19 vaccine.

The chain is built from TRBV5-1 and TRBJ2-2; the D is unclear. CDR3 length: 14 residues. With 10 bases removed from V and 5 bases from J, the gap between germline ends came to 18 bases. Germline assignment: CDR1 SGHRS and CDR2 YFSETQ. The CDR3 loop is CAGAVASGTGELFF. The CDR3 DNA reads TGCGCCGGAGCAGTGGCCTCCGGGACCGGGGAGCTGTTTTTT.

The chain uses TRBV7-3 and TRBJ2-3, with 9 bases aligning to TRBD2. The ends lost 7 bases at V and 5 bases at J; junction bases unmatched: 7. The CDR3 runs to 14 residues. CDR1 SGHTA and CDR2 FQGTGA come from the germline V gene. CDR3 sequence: CASIPGLAGDTQYF. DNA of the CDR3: TGTGCCAGCATACCGGGACTAGCAGGAGATACGCAGTATTTT.

The CDR3 bases are TGTGCCAGCAGCTCCGGGACCGCAGATGAAGCTTTCTTT. It encodes CASSSGTADEAFF. The genes are TRBV27 and TRBJ1-1; D is perhaps TRBD1 (5 bases). CDR3 size: 13 residues. Looked up from germline, CDR1 is MNHEY and CDR2 is SMNVEV (reference sequence). V gave up 6 bases and J gave up 7 bases, with 15 bases separating them.

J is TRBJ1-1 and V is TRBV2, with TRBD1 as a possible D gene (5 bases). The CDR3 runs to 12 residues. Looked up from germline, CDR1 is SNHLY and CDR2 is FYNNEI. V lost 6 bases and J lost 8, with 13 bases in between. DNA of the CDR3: TGTGCCAGCAGAATCGGGACTTCAGAAGCTTTCTTT. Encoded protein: CASRIGTSEAFF. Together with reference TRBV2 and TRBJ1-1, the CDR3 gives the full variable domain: EPEVTQTPSHQVTQMGQEVILRCVPISNHLYFYWYRQILGQKVEFLVSFYNNEISEKSEIFDDQFSVERPDGSNFTLKIRSTKLEDSAMYFCASRIGTSEAFFGQGTRLTVV.

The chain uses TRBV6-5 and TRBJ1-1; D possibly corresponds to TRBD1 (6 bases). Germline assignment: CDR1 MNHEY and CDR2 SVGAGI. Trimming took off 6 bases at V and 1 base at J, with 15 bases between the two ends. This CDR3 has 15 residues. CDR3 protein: CASSRQGSSNTEAFF. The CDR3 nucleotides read TGTGCCAGCAGCCGGCAGGGGTCCTCGAACACTGAAGCTTTCTTT.